This TCR beta chain was obtained from a study of Tregs in tolerant kidney transplant recipients. Whole-study findings and limits: Validation in larger populations is needed because few patients were studied.

Clones were read by immunoSEQ multiplex PCR, and TCRdb kept only the in-frame ones, dropping some. The repertoire includes over 60,000 clones, roughly 98% of them detected once, and 0.55% to 0.6% sits in the top ten. A note on this clone: Its antigen is still unknown.

This CDR3 is 14 amino acids long. The germline V gene has CDR1 GTSNPN and CDR2 SVGIG (reference sequence). The junction had 8 bases not matched to a gene; V was cut back by 2 bases and J by 8 bases. The sample consisted of CD4+ T cells from blood, taken before the transplant. This chain connects TRBV30 to TRBJ1-2, with TRBD1 matching 10 bases. The TCR sequence derives from a human donor who received a combined kidney and bone marrow transplant. The CDR3 loop is CAWSSGTGEGGYTF. CDR3 DNA sequence: TGTGCCTGGAGTTCCGGGACAGGGGAAGGCGGCTACACCTTC.